Here is one TCR beta chain with its context. Its specificity is unknown. Germline values: CDR1 LNHNV, CDR2 YYDKDF (reference sequence). The CDR3 is 19 residues long. The ends lost 4 bases at V and 3 bases at J; junction bases unmatched: 16. The data originate from a study of neoadjuvant anti-PD-1 for oral cavity cancer. Study details: Non-progressing patients received a fourth nivolumab dose near day 43, then surgery on days 50-56.

Study-level points and caveats: After neoadjuvant nivolumab, PBMC T cell clonality was significantly higher in non-responders than responders.

As to time point: after neoadjuvant nivolumab, at surgical resection. Patients had newly diagnosed, untreated stage II-IVA oral cavity squamous cell carcinoma. This table comes from immunoSEQ multiplex PCR, and its TCRdb copy is limited to in-frame clones, with some not included. The table records 15,000 or so clones, 65% to 80% of them present only once. The receptor's source is a person between 40 and 85 years old with oral cavity squamous cell carcinoma. The chain has TRBV15 and TRBJ2-7, with 12 bases identical to TRBD2. The sequences come from PBMCs, collected after nivolumab (anti-PD-1) treatment. CDR3 DNA sequence: TGTGCCACCAGCATCCAAAGGGCTCTAGCGGGGGGGCCTAGCTACGAGCAGTACTTC. Its translation: CATSIQRALAGGPSYEQYF.